This T cell receptor beta chain was profiled in a study of read filtering for tumor transcriptome and immune sequencing. Study-level background: Patients were about 17 male and 11 to 15 female, mean age approximately 60 years, range about 40 to 85. Whole-transcriptome libraries were prepared after DNase treatment. IR-seq gave about 4 to 10.27 million TCR reads per sample; RNA-seq gave about 75 to 1,300.

This CDR3 has 16 amino acids. Germline V gene sequence: CDR1 MGHRA, CDR2 YSYEKL. Germline trimming cut 1 base from V and 7 bases from J; bases unmatched to any gene: 11. The library was built from about 400 ng RNA with molecular barcoded adaptors for alpha/delta and beta/gamma chains. TCRdb reprocessed the reads via MiXCR and lists one record per CDR3 protein. This table holds 40,000 or so distinct CDR3 sequences, roughly 13% found once. This clonotype has a handful of counts. This may stem from a read error, because a much larger clone lies one nucleotide away. V and J are TRBV4-1 and TRBJ2-5; TRBD1 aligns across 8 bases. Input material: a population of CD138-negative cells sorted from bone marrow. This TCR derives from a donor at least 40 years old with multiple myeloma. The CDR3 protein is CASSQGQLTGTGTQYF. The CDR3 nucleotides are TGCGCCAGCAGCCAAGGCCAACTAACAGGGACAGGGACCCAGTACTTC.